The 10 T cell receptor beta chains given below trace back to one sample, sequenced in a study of blood T cell repertoires in COVID-19. Some clones are missing from TCRdb's copy, which holds only in-frame ones; the method was immunoSEQ multiplex PCR. The sample holds about 350,000 clones, roughly 90% seen once. Sequenced: PBMCs or T cells enriched from blood (not recorded which). Receptors originate from a woman younger than 45 who had been exposed to COVID-19.

V gene TRBV5-1 combines with J gene TRBJ1-2; 7 bases map to TRBD1. The CDR3 has 17 amino acids. The trim removed 5 bases at V and 8 bases at J, leaving 21 bases unmatched. The V gene's germline CDR1 is SGHRS and CDR2 YFSETQ. CDR3 DNA: TGCGCCAGCAGTCAGTACCGGGACAGCATTTTAACGGGGGGCTACACCTTC. It specifies CASSQYRDSILTGGYTF.

The chain is built from TRBV9 and TRBJ2-3; 7 nucleotides line up with TRBD2. The germline CDR1 and CDR2 sequences are SGDLS and YYNGEE. V shed 0 bases, J shed 4 bases, and the junction held 8 bases outside the gene matches. There are 16 residues in the CDR3. The CDR3 DNA is TGTGCCAGCAGCGTAGGGGACCGGGGGGACGCAGATACGCAGTATTTT. Protein product: CASSVGDRGDADTQYF. The variable domain in full, completed from reference TRBV9 and TRBJ2-3, reads DSGVTQTPKHLITATGQRVTLRCSPRSGDLSVYWYQQSLDQGLQFLIQYYNGEERAKGNILERFSAQQFPDLHSELNLSSLELGDSALYFCASSVGDRGDADTQYFGPGTRLTVL.

This clone came up once. The chain employs TRBV18 and TRBJ1-5; possible D gene TRBD1, 5 bases. Looked up from germline, CDR1 is KGHSH and CDR2 is LQKENI. The CDR3 extends over 15 amino acids. Between the trimmed V and J ends, which lost 2 bases and 5 bases, there was a span of 13 bases. The CDR3 protein is CASSPVVGVDQPQHF. The CDR3 DNA reads as TGTGCCAGCTCACCAGTTGTAGGGGTGGATCAGCCCCAGCATTTT.

The chain couples TRBV6-5 to TRBJ2-1, with 8 nucleotides matching TRBD2. V was clipped by 6 bases and J by 5 bases; unmatched bases: 9. Germline V lookup: CDR1 MNHEY, CDR2 SVGAGI. The CDR3 is made up of 15 amino acids. CDR3 protein: CASSPSGRGDNEQFF. For the CDR3, the DNA is TGTGCCAGCAGCCCCAGCGGGAGAGGCGACAATGAGCAGTTCTTC.

The sample holds a few counts of this clone. The V gene is TRBV27, the J gene TRBJ2-7, with 14 nucleotides matching TRBD2. Germline V CDR1 and CDR2: MNHEY, SMNVEV (reference sequence). J gave up 2 bases and V 5 bases, and 2 bases lay outside the gene matches. The length of the CDR3 is 15 residues. CDR3 nucleotide sequence: TGTGCCAGCAGTAGGGGACTAGCGGGAGCCTACGAGCAGTACTTC. Its translation: CASSRGLAGAYEQYF.

The J gene is TRBJ2-7, the V gene TRBV9, with TRBD2 matching over 10 bases. V was clipped by 7 bases and J by 6 bases; unmatched bases: 10. Germline values: CDR1 SGDLS, CDR2 YYNGEE. There are 14 residues in the CDR3. The CDR3 coding sequence is TGTGCCAGCGCCCCGACTAGCGGGCTTTTCGAGCAGTACTTC. This codes for CASAPTSGLFEQYF.

This rearrangement joins TRBV5-1 to TRBJ2-2; TRBD1 aligns across 8 bases. This CDR3 contains 17 residues. The junction had 15 bases not matched to a gene; V was cut back by 4 bases and J by 7 bases. Germline V gene sequence: CDR1 SGHRS, CDR2 YFSETQ. CDR3 sequence (DNA): TGCGCCAGCAGCCTCCCCAAAGGACAGGGCGGTAGCGGGGAGCTGTTTTTT. As protein: CASSLPKGQGGSGELFF.

The chain joins TRBV5-1 to TRBJ1-5; TRBD1 aligns across 10 bases. The germline gives CDR1 SGHRS, CDR2 YFSETQ. The CDR3 has 17 residues. Unmatched junction bases numbered 9, after V lost 1 base and J lost 5 bases. In DNA form, the CDR3 reads TGCGCCAGCAGCTTGTCGCCCCCGGGACAGGGGTATCAGCCCCAGCATTTT. Protein product: CASSLSPPGQGYQPQHF.

The CDR3 DNA follows: TGTGCCAGCAGTGGTATAGCGGGAGCCCCTCGCACAGATACGCAGTATTTT. Translated, it gives CASSGIAGAPRTDTQYF. The rearrangement uses TRBV2 and TRBJ2-3; the match to TRBD2 covers 9 bases. This CDR3 region has 17 residues. Trimming cost V 4 bases and J 1 base; bases outside gene matches: 9. Germline CDR1 reads SNHLY; CDR2 reads FYNNEI.

The J gene is TRBJ1-2, the V gene TRBV15; TRBD1 is a possible D gene (6 bases). The CDR3 loop spans 14 amino acids. V lost 1 base, J lost 4 bases, and 10 bases lay in between. Germline V gene sequence: CDR1 LNHNV, CDR2 YYDKDF (reference sequence). The CDR3 nucleotides read TGTGCCACCAGCAGAGGGGGGCAGGCCTATGGCTACACCTTC. Its translation is CATSRGGQAYGYTF.